One sample yielded the 8 T cell receptor beta chains listed below, sequenced in a study of blood T cell repertoires in COVID-19. Clones were sequenced by immunoSEQ multiplex PCR, and TCRdb holds only the in-frame ones, with some missing. Of a few hundred thousand clones in the sample, about 90% were seen once. Material for sequencing was PBMCs or T cells enriched from blood (not recorded which). Receptors originate from a woman in her thirties who had recovered from COVID-19.

DNA of the CDR3: TGTGCCAGCAGTCCCTCTACAGGGAGGGCTAACTATGGCTACACCTTC. Its translation: CASSPSTGRANYGYTF. The chain joins TRBV28 to TRBJ1-2; perhaps TRBD1 as D (6 bases). This CDR3 has 16 amino acids. The germline gives CDR1 MDHEN, CDR2 SYDVKM. Trimming pared 5 bases from V and 0 bases from J, leaving 16 bases between.

The rearrangement joins TRBV27 to TRBJ2-7; 7 nucleotides agree with TRBD1. In germline, CDR1 is MNHEY, CDR2 SMNVEV (reference sequence). With V trimmed by 7 bases and J by 7 bases, 13 bases remained unmatched. The CDR3 sequence is 14 residues long. The CDR3 here is CASTPDRSYTEQYF. In nucleotides, the CDR3 is TGTGCCAGCACCCCGGACAGGAGCTATACGGAGCAGTACTTC.

The gene calls are TRBV27 and TRBJ1-1, with D hard to call. Germline assignment: CDR1 MNHEY and CDR2 SMNVEV (reference sequence). V dropped 6 bases and J dropped 11 bases, with 13 bases sitting between them. The CDR3 is 11 residues long. The CDR3 bases are TGTGCCAGCAGGTTCGGGGAGAAGGCTTTCTTT. Translation: CASRFGEKAFF.

A single count supports this clone. CDR3 bases: TGTGCCAGCAGCCAAACGACAGCGATGAACACTGAAGCTTTCTTT. Protein sequence: CASSQTTAMNTEAFF. This chain joins TRBV4-2 and TRBJ1-1, with D maybe TRBD1 (5 bases). CDR3 length equals 15 residues. Looked up from germline, CDR1 is LGHNA and CDR2 is YNFKEQ. V was pared by 2 bases and J by 0 bases, with 10 bases between.

The chain combines TRBV24-1 with TRBJ2-7, with 11 bases aligning to TRBD1. Looked up from germline, CDR1 is KGHDR and CDR2 is SFDVKD. This CDR3 has 18 amino acids. Unmatched junction bases numbered 10, after V lost 4 bases and J lost 0 bases. The CDR3 protein is CATSEDPGQGDYSYEQYF. The CDR3 DNA sequence: TGTGCCACCAGTGAGGATCCGGGACAGGGGGATTACTCCTACGAGCAGTACTTC.

The chain joins TRBV3-1 (or the pseudogene TRBV3-2) to TRBJ1-2; a possible D gene is TRBD1 (5 bases). Germline CDR1 and CDR2: LGHDT and YNNKEL (reference sequence). This CDR3 has 13 residues. V dropped 1 base and J dropped 8 bases, with 11 bases sitting between them. In DNA, the CDR3 is TGTGCCAGCAGCCAAGTCCAGGGAGGAGGCTACACCTTC. As protein: CASSQVQGGGYTF.

The chain couples TRBV5-8 to TRBJ1-4, with 7 nucleotides matching TRBD1. The trim removed 2 bases at V and 8 bases at J, leaving 6 bases unmatched. The germline V gene has CDR1 SGHTS and CDR2 YDEGEE. The length of the CDR3 is 14 residues. The CDR3 region is CASSFRDSREKLFF. As DNA, the CDR3 is TGTGCCAGCAGCTTCCGGGACAGTAGGGAAAAACTGTTTTTT.

The chain links TRBV28 to TRBJ2-1; TRBD1 matches at 7 bases. After removal of 8 bases from V and 4 bases from J, the junction contained 5 bases not matched to a gene. CDR3 length: 13 residues. The germline V gene encodes CDR1 MDHEN and CDR2 SYDVKM. The CDR3 reads CASGGQRYNEQFF. The CDR3 DNA sequence: TGTGCCAGCGGGGGACAGCGTTACAATGAGCAGTTCTTC.